This is a list of T cell receptor beta chains from one sample in a study of beta chain features in type 1 diabetes. The repertoire was sequenced with immunoSEQ multiplex PCR; TCRdb's copy has only in-frame clones and lacks some. The repertoire consists of 350,000 to 400,000 clones, with around 12% occurring once and the leading ten covering 0.0095% to 0.011%. Sequencing was carried out using naive CD4+ T cells from blood. The receptors were gathered from a woman aged 18-29 years with type 1 diabetes. Each CDR3 is given with its conserved first and last residue. A D gene is named only where the DNA matches it firmly. A clone size is listed for some rows: how often the clone was seen (once, few, many), or a class if it is expanded.

clone_size	v_call	d_call	j_call	cdr3_aa	cdr3_nt
.	TRBV19	.	TRBJ2-3	CASNLYGGFTDTQYF	TGTGCCAGTAACCTATACGGGGGATTCACAGATACGCAGTATTTT
few	TRBV28	.	TRBJ2-2	CATTAGANTGELFF	TGTGCCACCACCGCAGGGGCGAACACCGGGGAGCTGTTTTTT
few	TRBV5-4	TRBD2	TRBJ2-3	CASSLEVAGGDTQYF	TGTGCCAGCAGCTTGGAAGTAGCGGGGGGAGATACGCAGTATTTT
few	TRBV30	.	TRBJ2-1	CAWSGNAGVSNEQFF	TGTGCCTGGAGTGGAAACGCAGGGGTGAGCAATGAGCAGTTCTTC
few	TRBV19	.	TRBJ1-2	CASSTVDSRGGYTF	TGTGCCAGTAGTACCGTGGACAGCCGGGGTGGCTACACCTTC
.	TRBV29-1	.	TRBJ2-1	CSADQWRTYNEQFF	TGCAGCGCCGACCAGTGGAGAACCTACAATGAGCAGTTCTTC
few	TRBV7-9	TRBD2	TRBJ2-1	CASSQASGGPNEQFF	TGTGCCAGCAGCCAAGCTAGCGGAGGACCGAATGAGCAGTTCTTC
few	TRBV5-4	TRBD2	TRBJ2-2	CASSRIGGSGRSRVGELFF	TGTGCCAGCAGCCGCATTGGGGGCAGCGGGAGATCTAGAGTCGGGGAGCTGTTTTTT
few	TRBV5-4	.	TRBJ2-1	CASSLVASSWANNEQFF	TGTGCCAGCAGCTTGGTCGCATCCAGCTGGGCAAACAATGAGCAGTTCTTC
few	TRBV10-2	.	TRBJ2-5	CAAGGIDQETQYF	TGCGCCGCCGGCGGGATAGATCAAGAGACCCAGTACTTC
few	TRBV7-9	TRBD2	TRBJ2-1	CASGVPRLASYNEQFF	TGTGCCAGCGGTGTTCCCCGACTAGCCTCCTACAATGAGCAGTTCTTC
few	TRBV28	TRBD2	TRBJ2-5	CASREGTSLQTQYF	TGTGCCAGCAGAGAAGGGACTAGTTTACAGACCCAGTACTTC
.	TRBV4-1	.	TRBJ2-7	CASSQDPGSYEQYF	TGCGCCAGCAGCCAAGATCCAGGTTCCTACGAGCAGTACTTC
.	TRBV30	TRBD1	TRBJ1-5	CAWSSGTGSNQPQHF	TGTGCCTGGAGTTCGGGGACAGGTAGCAATCAGCCCCAGCATTTT
.	TRBV4-3	.	TRBJ1-1	CASSQGLNMNTEAFF	TGCGCCAGCAGCCAAGGACTGAACATGAACACTGAAGCTTTCTTT
few	TRBV28	.	TRBJ1-1	CASSFPGGAGTEAFF	TGTGCCAGCAGTTTTCCGGGGGGCGCGGGCACTGAAGCTTTCTTT
few	TRBV5-5	TRBD1	TRBJ2-7	CASPGQGSHEQYF	TGTGCCAGTCCGGGACAGGGGTCCCACGAGCAGTACTTC
few	TRBV9	TRBD1	TRBJ1-2	CASSKVHRGPGYGYTF	TGTGCCAGCAGCAAGGTTCACAGGGGGCCTGGCTATGGCTACACCTTC
few	TRBV6-6	.	TRBJ2-3	CASSYEASLAQYF	TGTGCCAGCAGTTACGAGGCCTCCCTCGCGCAGTATTTT
few	TRBV27	.	TRBJ2-5	CASSLLSWGDKETQYF	TGTGCCAGCAGTTTATTGAGCTGGGGCGATAAAGAGACCCAGTACTTC
.	TRBV28	.	TRBJ1-4	CASSHALLQGVIEKLFF	TGTGCCAGCAGTCACGCCTTACTACAGGGTGTCATTGAAAAACTGTTTTTT
few	TRBV7-9	TRBD1	TRBJ2-3	CASSSLDRGRRDTQYF	TGTGCCAGCAGCTCATTGGACAGGGGGCGCCGAGATACGCAGTATTTT
few	TRBV6-1	TRBD1	TRBJ1-5	CASGPHRGGNQPQHF	TGTGCCAGCGGACCACACAGGGGTGGGAATCAGCCCCAGCATTTT
.	TRBV4-2	TRBD2	TRBJ2-1	CASSQDRGLGGYNEQFF	TGTGCCAGCAGCCAAGATCGGGGACTAGGGGGATACAATGAGCAGTTCTTC
few	TRBV5-1	.	TRBJ2-5	CASSPQGNQETQYF	TGCGCCAGCAGCCCACAGGGAAACCAGGAGACCCAGTACTTC
.	TRBV7-9	.	TRBJ1-1	CASSLDGPYNTEAFF	TGTGCCAGCAGCTTAGATGGGCCGTACAACACTGAAGCTTTCTTT
few	TRBV30	.	TRBJ2-2	CAWSYGRYTGELFF	TGTGCCTGGAGTTACGGGAGATACACCGGGGAGCTGTTTTTT
few	TRBV18	TRBD1	TRBJ1-1	CASTGGGHTEAFF	TGTGCCAGCACAGGGGGGGGACACACTGAAGCTTTCTTT
few	TRBV18	.	TRBJ2-7	CASSPAGYEQYF	TGTGCCAGCTCACCAGCGGGCTACGAGCAGTACTTC
few	TRBV11-2	TRBD2	TRBJ2-7	CASSYLAGGAGEQYF	TGTGCCAGCAGCTACCTAGCGGGGGGGGCTGGGGAGCAGTACTTC
.	TRBV5-4	TRBD1	TRBJ2-5	CASSGTAQETQYF	TGTGCCAGCAGCGGGACAGCACAAGAGACCCAGTACTTC
few	TRBV28	.	TRBJ2-5	CASSRPPGTQYF	TGTGCCAGCAGTCGACCCCCGGGGACCCAGTACTTC
.	TRBV5-1	.	TRBJ1-1	CASSSGQGHTEAFF	TGCGCCAGCAGCAGTGGTCAGGGTCACACTGAAGCTTTCTTT
few	TRBV5-4	TRBD2	TRBJ2-3	CASSLTLAGGSTDTQYF	TGTGCCAGCAGCCTAACACTAGCGGGGGGAAGCACAGATACGCAGTATTTT
.	TRBV5-1	TRBD2	TRBJ2-7	CASSLAGTSGAYEQYF	TGCGCCAGCAGCTTGGCCGGGACTAGCGGGGCCTACGAGCAGTACTTC
few	TRBV25-1	.	TRBJ1-5	CASSEGIGREPQHF	TGTGCCAGCAGTGAAGGGATAGGGAGAGAGCCCCAGCATTTT
few	TRBV9	.	TRBJ2-1	CASSVDATSSYNEQFF	TGTGCCAGCAGCGTCGACGCTACTAGCTCCTACAATGAGCAGTTCTTC
few	TRBV5-4	TRBD2	TRBJ2-3	CASSPPGLAVTDTQYF	TGTGCCAGCAGCCCCCCGGGACTAGCAGTCACAGATACGCAGTATTTT
.	TRBV18	.	TRBJ1-1	CASSPLEGVNTEAFF	TGTGCCAGCTCACCACTAGAAGGGGTGAACACTGAAGCTTTCTTT
once	TRBV19	.	TRBJ2-1	CASSTWAEGRNEQFF	TGTGCCAGTAGTACGTGGGCGGAGGGCCGGAATGAGCAGTTCTTC
few	TRBV5-6	.	TRBJ2-5	CASSFLRQQETQYF	TGTGCCAGCAGCTTCTTGCGGCAACAAGAGACCCAGTACTTC
few	TRBV29-1	TRBD1	TRBJ1-5	CSVGTGASNQPQHF	TGCAGCGTAGGGACAGGGGCGAGCAATCAGCCCCAGCATTTT
.	TRBV29-1	TRBD1	TRBJ2-7	CSVGTGVQDEQYF	TGCAGCGTGGGAACAGGGGTACAGGACGAGCAGTACTTC
few	TRBV23-1	TRBD1	TRBJ2-6	CASSQRDRADPGANVLTF	TGCGCCAGCAGTCAAAGGGACAGGGCGGACCCTGGGGCCAACGTCCTGACTTTC
few	TRBV7-2	.	TRBJ2-7	CASSQNRVKSYEQYF	TGTGCCAGCAGCCAGAACAGGGTGAAGAGCTACGAGCAGTACTTC
.	TRBV2	.	TRBJ1-5	CASTGVGQPQHF	TGTGCCAGCACAGGGGTGGGTCAGCCCCAGCATTTT
.	TRBV6-5	.	TRBJ1-4	CASRPDSRNEKLFF	TGTGCCAGCAGACCTGACAGCCGTAATGAAAAACTGTTTTTT
.	TRBV7-9	TRBD2	TRBJ2-7	CASSLLLAGESYEQYF	TGTGCCAGCAGCTTATTACTAGCGGGGGAATCCTACGAGCAGTACTTC
.	TRBV30	TRBD2	TRBJ2-1	CAWRPSGRSYNEQFF	TGTGCCTGGAGGCCTAGCGGCCGATCCTACAATGAGCAGTTCTTC
few	TRBV11-2	TRBD1	TRBJ2-7	CASSLGTATSYEQYF	TGTGCCAGCAGCTTGGGGACAGCGACCTCCTACGAGCAGTACTTC
.	TRBV5-1	TRBD1	TRBJ2-7	CASARSGTGVSYEQYF	TGCGCCAGCGCACGATCCGGGACAGGGGTTTCCTACGAGCAGTACTTC
few	TRBV9	.	TRBJ1-1	CASSTTGNTEAFF	TGTGCCAGCAGCACAACCGGGAATACTGAAGCTTTCTTT
few	TRBV9	.	TRBJ2-3	CASSVAGGNGDTQYF	TGTGCCAGCAGCGTCGCGGGCGGGAATGGAGATACGCAGTATTTT
few	TRBV12-5	TRBD1	TRBJ1-1	CASGLTGQRTEAFF	TGTGCTAGTGGTTTGACGGGACAGAGAACTGAAGCTTTCTTT